The 30 T cell receptor beta chains below come from one sample, sequenced in a study of shared clonotypes between healthy human individuals. The table came from immunoSEQ multiplex PCR; TCRdb's copy has only in-frame clones and leaves some out. This table holds hundreds of thousands of clones, about 90% found once. Only CD45RO-negative cells positively selected for CCR7 counted as naive CD8 cells, so terminally differentiated effector memory CD45RA+ cells were excluded. Sequenced material: naive CD8+ T cells sorted from blood. All receptors come from a man aged 30 to 45 in good health.

The V gene is TRBV7-9, the J gene TRBJ2-4, with TRBD1 as a possible D gene (6 bases). CDR3 length equals 17 residues. CDR1 and CDR2 from the germline V gene are SEHNR and FQNEAQ (reference sequence). The V end lost 5 bases, the J end lost 0 bases, and 17 bases lay between the germline ends. The CDR3 DNA is TGTGCCAGCAGCGTCCTGGACAGCATACTAGCCAAAAACATTCAGTACTTC. It encodes CASSVLDSILAKNIQYF.

This rearrangement joins TRBV7-9 to TRBJ2-5; 8 positions agree with TRBD1. Trimming removed 0 bases from V and 5 bases from J; junction bases left unmatched: 8. Germline V gives CDR1 SEHNR, CDR2 FQNEAQ (reference sequence). This CDR3 spans 16 amino acids. CDR3 nucleotides: TGTGCCAGCAGCTTAGCCCTGACAGGGGCGGAGGAGACCCAGTACTTC. Translation gives CASSLALTGAEETQYF.

The chain uses TRBV19 and TRBJ1-4; D not resolved. There are 13 residues in the CDR3. Germline V gene sequence: CDR1 LNHDA, CDR2 SQIVND (reference sequence). Trimming took off 10 bases at V and 6 bases at J, with 15 bases between the two ends. The chain's CDR3 is CATEGLNDEKLFF. CDR3 DNA: TGTGCCACCGAGGGCCTCAACGATGAAAAACTGTTTTTT.

The chain uses TRBV30 and TRBJ2-7; no firm D call. Trimming cost V 0 bases and J 2 bases, with 8 bases left between them. Germline values: CDR1 GTSNPN, CDR2 SVGIG (reference sequence). The length of the CDR3 is 13 residues. The CDR3 DNA reads TGTGCCTGGAGTGTACACTTGGCCTACGAGCAGTACTTC. Amino acids: CAWSVHLAYEQYF.

This clone was picked up one time. Written as DNA, the CDR3 is TGTGCCAGCAGTTACACAGGCTACGAGCAGTACTTC. This sequence encodes CASSYTGYEQYF. The chain uses TRBV6-5 and TRBJ2-7, with D perhaps TRBD1 (5 bases). Trimming shortened V by 2 bases and J by 3 bases, and 5 bases separated the two germline ends. Germline assignment: CDR1 MNHEY and CDR2 SVGAGI. This CDR3 contains 12 residues.

The chain is built from TRBV18 and TRBJ2-2; the D gene is possibly TRBD1 (5 bases). Germline V gene lookup returns CDR1 KGHSH and CDR2 LQKENI. The ends were cut back, 3 bases at V and 6 bases at J, with 8 bases in the middle. The CDR3 length is 13 residues. CDR3 coding DNA: TGTGCCAGCTCACCCGTGGGGCCCGGGGAGCTGTTTTTT. Protein sequence: CASSPVGPGELFF.

This chain connects TRBV5-6 to TRBJ2-3; 13 bases are shared with TRBD2. Germline-derived CDR1 and CDR2 are SGHDT and YYEEEE. The CDR3 spans 18 residues. Germline trimming cut 4 bases from V and 4 bases from J; bases unmatched to any gene: 12. In nucleotides, the CDR3 is TGTGCCAGCAGCCAACCCCCGACTAGCGGGAGGATGGCAGATACGCAGTATTTT. Protein sequence: CASSQPPTSGRMADTQYF.

The rearrangement uses TRBV4-1 and TRBJ1-1, with TRBD1 identical over 7 bases. CDR3 size: 17 residues. CDR1 and CDR2 from the germline V gene are MGHRA and YSYEKL. Trimming took 3 bases from V and 0 from J; bases not matched to a gene: 10. This chain's CDR3 is CASSQLGTEMMNTEAFF. In DNA form, the CDR3 reads TGCGCCAGCAGCCAGCTTGGGACAGAGATGATGAACACTGAAGCTTTCTTT.

V and J are TRBV20-1 and TRBJ2-7; D possibly corresponds to TRBD1 (6 bases). CDR1 is DFQATT, CDR2 SNEGSKA, per germline (reference sequence). The CDR3 runs 11 residues. Trimming pared 5 bases from V and 2 bases from J, leaving 7 bases between. DNA for the CDR3: TGCAGTGCTGGGGACACCTACGAGCAGTACTTC. It translates to CSAGDTYEQYF.

Comments on this clone: A far larger clone differs by one base, so this is likely a read error. Other nucleotide sequences from this sample produce the same CDR3. The V call is TRBV2, the J call TRBJ2-5, with D possibly TRBD1 on 5 matching bases. The V gene's germline CDR1 is SNHLY and CDR2 FYNNEI. V lost 2 bases and J lost 5, with 12 bases in between. This CDR3 is 14 amino acids long. The CDR3 here is CASSEMGRQETQYF. CDR3 DNA sequence: TGTGCCAGCAGTGAAATGGGCAGACAGGAGACCCAGTACTTC.

V and J are TRBV19 and TRBJ1-2; no reliable D call. Trimming took 3 bases from V and 10 from J, leaving 15 bases between them. The CDR3 is made up of 13 amino acids. Germline V gives CDR1 LNHDA, CDR2 SQIVND (reference sequence). The CDR3 is CASSINPTVNYTF. The CDR3 DNA reads as TGTGCCAGTAGTATCAACCCCACAGTAAACTACACCTTC.

This clone was recorded once. The chain employs TRBV11-2 and TRBJ1-4, with TRBD1 matching over 7 bases. Trimming cost V 8 bases and J 3 bases; bases outside gene matches: 9. This CDR3 is built from 15 residues. Germline V gene data show CDR1 as SGHAT and CDR2 as FQNNGV. The CDR3 DNA reads as TGTGCCAGCGGGTGGTCCGGGACAGCTAATGAAAAACTGTTTTTT. Residues: CASGWSGTANEKLFF.

The gene calls are TRBV11-2 and TRBJ2-2, with TRBD2 as a possible D gene (5 bases). V was shortened by 5 bases and J by 1 base, with 11 bases between the two germline ends. This CDR3 contains 15 residues. CDR1 is SGHAT, CDR2 FQNNGV, per germline. CDR3 sequence: CASSQGGGNTGELFF. The CDR3 bases are TGTGCCAGCAGCCAAGGCGGAGGGAACACCGGGGAGCTGTTTTTT.

This rearrangement joins TRBV4-3 to TRBJ1-4, with TRBD1 matching over 7 bases. V shed 1 base and J 8 bases; nucleotides not matched to a gene: 7. Per the germline V gene, CDR1 is LGHNA and CDR2 is YSLEER. The CDR3 has 15 residues. CDR3 nucleotide sequence: TGCGCCAGCAGCCAAGGTCGACAGGGAGACGAAAAACTGTTTTTT. Its protein is CASSQGRQGDEKLFF.

This chain connects TRBV10-2 to TRBJ2-1; TRBD2 is a possible D gene (5 bases). The V end lost 6 bases, the J end lost 2 bases, and 23 bases lay between the germline ends. Germline CDR1 reads WSHSY; CDR2 reads SAAADI. The length of the CDR3 is 18 residues. This chain's CDR3 is CASSPLTEADLTYNEQFF. DNA of the CDR3: TGCGCCAGCAGCCCCCTTACCGAAGCGGACTTGACCTACAATGAGCAGTTCTTC.

The CDR3 DNA sequence: TGTGCCAGCAGCGATGGATGGGGGGAGAGGGAGACCCAGTACTTC. Translation: CASSDGWGERETQYF. The chain employs TRBV9 and TRBJ2-5; maybe TRBD2 (6 bases). The CDR3 has 15 residues. V lost 3 bases to trimming and J lost 5 bases, with 17 bases between them. The germline V gene encodes CDR1 SGDLS and CDR2 YYNGEE.

This chain connects TRBV4-2 to TRBJ2-1; 7 bases map to TRBD2. Germline assignment: CDR1 LGHNA and CDR2 YNFKEQ. The CDR3 consists of 16 residues. V trimming: 0 bases; J trimming: 15 bases; junction bases outside the gene matches: 17. The CDR3 protein is CASSQESASGLPEAFF. CDR3 DNA: TGTGCCAGCAGCCAAGAATCGGCTAGCGGACTACCCGAGGCGTTCTTC.

The rearrangement uses TRBV27 and TRBJ1-4; tentative D call: TRBD1 (5 bases). Between the trimmed V and J ends, which lost 0 bases and 8 bases, there was a span of 10 bases. This CDR3 contains 14 residues. Germline assignment: CDR1 MNHEY and CDR2 SMNVEV (reference sequence). DNA of the CDR3: TGTGCCAGCAGTTTATCCCAGGGTCGCGAAAAACTGTTTTTT. This sequence encodes CASSLSQGREKLFF.

This chain joins TRBV6-6 and TRBJ1-4; tentative D call: TRBD1 (5 bases). This CDR3 spans 13 amino acids. V was shortened by 4 bases and J by 5 bases, with 8 bases between the two germline ends. Per germline, CDR1 MNHNY and CDR2 SVGAGI (reference sequence). The CDR3: CASSWGANEKLFF. CDR3 nucleotide sequence: TGTGCCAGCAGTTGGGGCGCAAATGAAAAACTGTTTTTT.

The count of this clone is one. The rearrangement joins TRBV27 to TRBJ2-7; 8 bases are a match to TRBD2. With V trimmed by 5 bases and J by 7 bases, 13 bases remained unmatched. The germline V gene encodes CDR1 MNHEY and CDR2 SMNVEV (reference sequence). This CDR3 region has 15 residues. The CDR3 sequence: CASSPLRISGIEQYF. In nucleotides, the CDR3 is TGTGCCAGCAGTCCCCTCCGAATTAGCGGGATTGAGCAGTACTTC.

This chain links TRBV28 with TRBJ2-7; TRBD2 aligns across 9 bases. This CDR3 has 15 residues. V dropped 4 bases and J dropped 3; count of bases not matched to a gene: 7. Germline-derived CDR1 and CDR2 are MDHEN and SYDVKM. CDR3 protein: CASSSIAGANYEQYF. The CDR3 DNA follows: TGTGCCAGCAGTTCAATAGCGGGAGCCAACTACGAGCAGTACTTC.

This chain links TRBV29-1 with TRBJ2-5; D unresolved. Trimming shortened V by 1 base and J by 2 bases, and 17 bases separated the two germline ends. Germline CDR1 reads SQVTM; CDR2 reads ANQGSEA. The CDR3 spans 16 residues. DNA for the CDR3: TGCAGCGTTGAAGCCTTACCGTGGGCTCCTCAAGAGACCCAGTACTTC. The encoded protein is CSVEALPWAPQETQYF.

The chain carries TRBV30 and TRBJ2-7; 11 nucleotides agree with TRBD1. V was clipped by 5 bases and J by 4 bases; unmatched bases: 7. Germline CDR1 and CDR2: GTSNPN and SVGIG (reference sequence). The CDR3 has 14 residues. The CDR3 loop is CAWDTGTGGYEQYF. The DNA for the CDR3 is TGTGCCTGGGACACCGGGACAGGGGGATACGAGCAGTACTTC.

Worth noting for this clone: Relative to the germline gene, one junction end is altered; a read error may explain this. The rearrangement joins TRBV6-6 to TRBJ2-3; 9 nucleotides line up with TRBD2. The germline gives CDR1 MNHNY, CDR2 SVGAGI (reference sequence). The CDR3 is 15 residues long. This CDR3 is CASAGPSGRPDTQYF. CDR3 nucleotides: TGCGCCAGCGCGGGCCCAAGCGGGAGGCCAGATACGCAGTATTTT.

V is TRBV5-1 and J is TRBJ2-2; D not certain. This CDR3 is built from 15 residues. The germline V gene has CDR1 SGHRS and CDR2 YFSETQ. The ends were cut back, 0 bases at V and 4 bases at J, with 10 bases in the middle. The CDR3 region has the DNA TGCGCCAGCAGCTTGGGGTCAGGCCCCACCGGGGAGCTGTTTTTT. It is translated as CASSLGSGPTGELFF.

V gene TRBV6-1 combines with J gene TRBJ2-7; D not resolved. V was clipped by 4 bases and J by 2 bases, with 15 bases between them. The length of the CDR3 is 15 residues. Germline V CDR1 and CDR2: MNHNS, SASEGT. CDR3 coding DNA: TGTGCCAGCAGTGTTCCAGCGCTTTCCACCTACGAGCAGTACTTC. This gives the protein CASSVPALSTYEQYF.

The chain links TRBV28 to TRBJ2-7, with unresolved D. CDR1 is MDHEN, CDR2 SYDVKM, per germline. The CDR3 extends over 14 amino acids. V was shortened by 2 bases and J by 4 bases, with 12 bases between the two germline ends. CDR3 nucleotide sequence: TGTGCCAGCAGTTTAGCGTTACAAACTTACGAGCAGTACTTC. Its translation: CASSLALQTYEQYF.

The gene calls are TRBV28 and TRBJ2-7; D is unresolved. The CDR3 has 14 amino acids. Trimming shortened V by 5 bases and J by 4 bases, and 15 bases separated the two germline ends. Germline V gives CDR1 MDHEN, CDR2 SYDVKM. CDR3 protein: CASSQSRRTYEQYF. For the CDR3, the DNA is TGTGCCAGCAGTCAGAGCCGACGGACGTACGAGCAGTACTTC.

This chain connects TRBV13 to TRBJ1-4, with 10 bases identical to TRBD1. The V gene's germline CDR1 is PRHDT and CDR2 FYEKMQ (reference sequence). The CDR3 runs to 18 residues. V lost 3 bases and J lost 0; bases outside the gene matches: 7. The CDR3 region has the DNA TGTGCCAGCAGCTTTGGACAGGGGGTAGGAGCAACTAATGAAAAACTGTTTTTT. Translating it yields CASSFGQGVGATNEKLFF. Combining the CDR3 with reference TRBV13 and TRBJ1-4 gives the whole variable domain AAGVIQSPRHLIKEKRETATLKCYPIPRHDTVYWYQQGPGQDPQFLISFYEKMQSDKGSIPDRFSAQQFSDYHSELNMSSLELGDSALYFCASSFGQGVGATNEKLFFGSGTQLSVL.

The chain recombines TRBV11-2 with TRBJ2-5; no clear D. Trimming removed 2 bases from V and 9 bases from J, with 7 bases in between. The CDR3 sequence is 11 residues long. From germline, CDR1 is SGHAT and CDR2 FQNNGV. CDR3 residues: CASSLTGAQYF. CDR3 in DNA: TGTGCCAGCAGCTTAACTGGGGCCCAGTACTTC.